This T cell receptor beta chain was retrieved from a study of beta chain features in type 1 diabetes. Overall study context: Examination spanned around 110 million sorted cells from all samples.

V was clipped by 2 bases and J by 5 bases; unmatched bases: 4. CDR3 length: 15 residues. Germline CDR1 reads WNHNN; CDR2 reads SYGVQD (reference sequence). General study findings and limits: The naive, central memory and Treg TCRB repertoires looked more alike in patients than they did in healthy donors. Researchers report that Type 1 diabetes patients had moderately but significantly shorter TCRB CDR3s across all four CD4+ subsets. Possible PCR preference for shorter templates applied equally to patients and controls.

The isolated RNA, all of it, was reverse transcribed, so expressed TCRB transcripts were what got sequenced. TCRdb's table, derived via immunoSEQ multiplex PCR, lists solely in-frame clones and lacks some. The data contain nearly 350,000 clones, roughly a tenth of them singletons. This clone was recorded a few times. What it binds is not known. A sort by CD45RO/CCR7/CD25/CD127/CD95/CD27 yielded CD4+ naive, central memory, regulatory and stem cell-like memory cells. The sequence came from a man aged 25 to 40 with type 1 diabetes. Input material: central memory CD4+ T cells from blood. This sequence joins TRBV10-1 and TRBJ2-3; 10 bases are shared with TRBD1. The CDR3 region is CASSEGDRGQDTQYF. Written as DNA, the CDR3 is TGCGCCAGCAGTGAGGGAGACAGGGGGCAAGATACGCAGTATTTT.